This TCR beta chain emerged from a study of radiation and T cells in renal cell carcinoma. Study results and limitations: Baseline intratumoral clonotype presence is unknown without pretreatment biopsies.

TCRdb's table, derived via immunoSEQ multiplex PCR, lists solely in-frame clones and lacks some. The sample records 95,000 to 150,000 clones, around 84% being singletons. As to this clone: Its antigen is undetermined.

Germline assignment: CDR1 SGHVS and CDR2 FNYEAQ. V lost 5 bases and J lost 6, with 10 bases in between. This CDR3 contains 13 residues. Indicated time point: baseline pretreatment blood. Indicated treatment: 15 Gy SBRT to primary tumor, nephrectomy 4 weeks later. Serial blood draws occurred at baseline and 2 and 4 weeks post-SBRT. This renal cell carcinoma was of the clear cell type. The sequence derives from a woman aged 55 to 70 with renal cell carcinoma. Material: blood, obtained from a patient whose treatment included radiotherapy and nephrectomy. The chain combines TRBV7-6 with TRBJ2-2; D is uncertain. This chain's CDR3 is CASSLDLPGELFF. CDR3 in DNA: TGTGCCAGCAGCCTCGACTTGCCCGGGGAGCTGTTTTTT.